Shown below are 23 T cell receptor beta chains from a single sample sequenced in a study of identical twins. TCRdb re-called the 5' RACE reads through MiXCR, storing one row per CDR3 protein. The table includes roughly 700,000 distinct CDR3 sequences, 8.5% to 9% detected once. These records were also assigned to another study, of yellow fever vaccine responses in identical twins.

Sequencing was done on a sample of PBMCs. The receptor set was obtained from a woman under 30 in good health.

This clonotype has only a few counts. This chain connects TRBV24-1 to TRBJ2-1, with a weak D call TRBD1 (6 bases). The CDR3 is made up of 14 amino acids. Trimming pared 4 bases from V and 3 bases from J, leaving 9 bases between. Germline values: CDR1 KGHDR, CDR2 SFDVKD. The CDR3 loop is CATSETGYYNEQFF. The CDR3 DNA follows: TGTGCCACCAGTGAAACAGGGTACTACAATGAGCAGTTCTTC.

This sequence joins TRBV20-1 and TRBJ2-2; 13 nucleotides align to TRBD2. CDR3 length: 15 residues. In germline, CDR1 is DFQATT, CDR2 SNEGSKA (reference sequence). J gave up 7 bases and V 3 bases, and 5 bases lay outside the gene matches. CDR3 in amino acids: CSASKTSGRIGELFF. The CDR3 coding sequence is TGCAGTGCTAGTAAGACTAGCGGGAGGATCGGGGAGCTGTTTTTT.

This clonotype was seen ten or more times. V and J are TRBV20-1 and TRBJ2-7; a possible D gene is TRBD1 (6 bases). The CDR3 runs to 16 residues. Germline V gene data show CDR1 as DFQATT and CDR2 as SNEGSKA (reference sequence). The germline V and J ends were trimmed by 2 bases and 0 bases, with 17 bases remaining between them. The CDR3: CSARFGVADSSYEQYF. DNA of the CDR3: TGCAGTGCTAGATTTGGGGTTGCGGACAGCTCCTACGAGCAGTACTTC.

The genes are TRBV28 and TRBJ2-1, with 9 bases aligning to TRBD2. Germline V gene lookup returns CDR1 MDHEN and CDR2 SYDVKM. CDR3 length: 15 amino acids. After removal of 3 bases from V and 5 bases from J, the junction contained 5 bases not matched to a gene. In DNA form, the CDR3 reads TGTGCCAGCAGTTTTTTTGCGGGAGGGAACAATGAGCAGTTCTTC. It translates to CASSFFAGGNNEQFF.

V gene TRBV7-9 combines with J gene TRBJ2-2; 9 nucleotides match TRBD1. Germline CDR1 is SEHNR and CDR2 is FQNEAQ (reference sequence). Trimming at V came to 4 bases and at J to 5 bases, leaving 8 bases not matched to a gene. The CDR3 covers 16 residues. The CDR3, as DNA: TGTGCCAGCAGCTCGAGGACAGGGGTGGATACCGGGGAGCTGTTTTTT. This sequence encodes CASSSRTGVDTGELFF.

As concerns this clonotype: The junction and the germline gene differ at one end; a read error may be behind it. The genes are TRBV20-1 and TRBJ2-1; D is undetermined. The CDR3 contains 16 residues. From germline, CDR1 is DFQATT and CDR2 SNEGSKA (reference sequence). The CDR3 region is CCASFRSINSYNEQFF. The CDR3 nucleotides read TGCTGTGCTAGTTTTAGGAGCATCAACTCCTACAATGAGCAGTTCTTC.

This clonotype was observed at least ten times. The chain couples TRBV4-2 to TRBJ2-1, with D perhaps TRBD1 or TRBD2 (5 bases each). CDR1 and CDR2 (germline): LGHNA, YNFKEQ. The V end was cut by 1 base, the J end by 4 bases, with 17 bases between. The CDR3 has 17 amino acids. The CDR3 DNA reads TGTGCCAGCAGCCAAGGGGAAACGGGACCCTCATACAATGAGCAGTTCTTC. It specifies CASSQGETGPSYNEQFF.

This clonotype was counted between two and nine times. V is TRBV24-1 and J is TRBJ1-2; 7 nucleotides match TRBD1. V was pared by 7 bases and J by 5 bases, with 9 bases of the junction left unmatched. Germline V gives CDR1 KGHDR, CDR2 SFDVKD. This CDR3 region has 14 residues. CDR3 protein: CATSRDSNSYGYTF. The CDR3 DNA is TGTGCCACCAGCCGGGACAGCAATTCTTATGGCTACACCTTC.

This clonotype was seen a handful of times. The chain links TRBV6-2 or TRBV6-3 to TRBJ2-1, with 12 bases that match TRBD2. V trimming: 2 bases; J trimming: 7 bases; junction bases outside the gene matches: 3. In germline, CDR1 is MNHEY, CDR2 SVGEGT. The CDR3 is 15 amino acids. The CDR3 spells CASSYQLAGGNEQFF. CDR3 nucleotide sequence: TGTGCCAGCAGTTACCAGCTAGCGGGGGGGAATGAGCAGTTCTTC.

This clonotype was counted only a few times. The V and J genes are TRBV6-2 or TRBV6-3 and TRBJ1-1; D gene ambiguous. The V end was cut by 6 bases, the J end by 10 bases, with 15 bases between. The CDR3 is 12 amino acids. Per germline, CDR1 MNHEY and CDR2 SVGEGT. DNA of the CDR3: TGTGCCAGCAGCCCAGACCTTCGGGGAGCTTTCTTT. Its translation: CASSPDLRGAFF.

There are many counts of this clonotype. This chain uses TRBV9 with TRBJ1-6, with D tentatively TRBD1 (5 bases). CDR1 SGDLS and CDR2 YYNGEE come from the germline V gene. There are 14 residues in the CDR3. Trimming took 3 bases from V and 5 from J, leaving 9 bases between them. The CDR3 bases are TGTGCCAGCAGCGAGTGGGGGAATAATTCACCCCTCCACTTT. Translated: CASSEWGNNSPLHF. Full variable domain (missing parts from reference TRBV9 and TRBJ1-6): DSGVTQTPKHLITATGQRVTLRCSPRSGDLSVYWYQQSLDQGLQFLIQYYNGEERAKGNILERFSAQQFPDLHSELNLSSLELGDSALYFCASSEWGNNSPLHFGNGTRLTVT.

The chain links TRBV4-2 to TRBJ2-3; 7 bases are a match to TRBD1. The V gene end was trimmed by 2 bases and the J gene end by 3 bases; junction bases not matched to a gene: 8. CDR1 LGHNA and CDR2 YNFKEQ come from the germline V gene. This CDR3 is built from 16 residues. The CDR3 loop reads CASSQSGTDRTDTQYF. The CDR3 DNA reads as TGTGCCAGCAGCCAATCCGGGACAGATCGTACAGATACGCAGTATTTT.

The chain uses TRBV28 and TRBJ2-7, with D uncertain. V was clipped by 4 bases and J by 0 bases, with 13 bases between them. The germline gives CDR1 MDHEN, CDR2 SYDVKM. This CDR3 comprises 15 residues. In DNA, the CDR3 is TGTGCCAGCAGTTCCCGGGCCGCTAGCTCCTACGAGCAGTACTTC. Translated: CASSSRAASSYEQYF. Filled out from reference TRBV28 and TRBJ2-7, the complete variable domain reads DVKVTQSSRYLVKRTGEKVFLECVQDMDHENMFWYRQDPGLGLRLIYFSYDVKMKEKGDIPEGYSVSREKKERFSLILESASTNQTSMYLCASSSRAASSYEQYFGPGTRLTVT.

This clonotype was seen a few times. The chain has TRBV10-3 and TRBJ2-3; D perhaps matches TRBD2 (5 bases). The germline V and J ends were trimmed by 2 bases and 4 bases, with 13 bases remaining between them. The CDR3 is made up of 15 amino acids. Germline loops: CDR1 ENHRY, CDR2 SYGVKD. CDR3 coding DNA: TGTGCCATCAGTGAGACCAAAAGGACTGCAGATACGCAGTATTTT. Its protein is CAISETKRTADTQYF.

At least ten counts were recorded for this clonotype. The chain has TRBV28 and TRBJ2-3, with 9 nucleotides matching TRBD2. Trimming took 3 bases from V and 5 from J; bases not matched to a gene: 9. Germline CDR1 and CDR2: MDHEN and SYDVKM. The CDR3 sequence is 16 residues long. The CDR3 bases are TGTGCCAGCAGTTTGCCCGCCATAGCGGGAGTAGATACGCAGTATTTT. It yields the protein CASSLPAIAGVDTQYF.

The chain uses TRBV3-1 and TRBJ1-4; D is uncertain. Germline CDR1 is LGHDT and CDR2 is YNNKEL (reference sequence). Trimming took 4 bases from V and 6 from J, leaving 12 bases between them. The CDR3 has 14 residues. CDR3 amino acids: CASSLKTDYEKLFF. CDR3 DNA sequence: TGTGCCAGCAGCCTAAAGACGGACTATGAAAAACTGTTTTTT.

This clonotype appeared a few times. The chain combines TRBV7-9 with TRBJ1-1; D may be TRBD1 (5 bases). V lost 5 bases and J 6 bases, leaving 13 bases between the germline ends. Germline CDR1 and CDR2: SEHNR and FQNEAQ (reference sequence). CDR3 length: 13 amino acids. For the CDR3, the DNA is TGTGCCAGCAGCCCTACAGGTGGGCCTGAAGCTTTCTTT. Protein product: CASSPTGGPEAFF.

At least ten counts were recorded for this clonotype. The rearrangement joins TRBV29-1 to TRBJ2-6, with 13 bases identical to TRBD2. This CDR3 has 19 amino acids. V was pared by 0 bases and J by 1 base, with 6 bases of the junction left unmatched. The germline V gene has CDR1 SQVTM and CDR2 ANQGSEA. CDR3 in amino acids: CSVEDRGLAGVSGANVLTF. The CDR3 nucleotides are TGCAGCGTTGAAGATCGAGGACTAGCGGGAGTGTCTGGGGCCAACGTCCTGACTTTC.

J is TRBJ2-7 and V is TRBV10-2; TRBD1 or TRBD2 may be the D gene (5 bases each). Per the germline V gene, CDR1 is WSHSY and CDR2 is SAAADI. Trimming took 0 bases from V and 6 from J, leaving 9 bases between them. The CDR3 has 13 residues. CDR3 coding DNA: TGCGCCAGCAGTGAGTCGTGGGGGAGCGAGCAGTACTTC. It yields the protein CASSESWGSEQYF.

V is TRBV5-6 and J is TRBJ1-2; 8 bases are a match to TRBD1. The germline V gene encodes CDR1 SGHDT and CDR2 YYEEEE. V trimming: 4 bases; J trimming: 4 bases; junction bases outside the gene matches: 18. The CDR3 sequence is 18 residues long. The CDR3 loop reads CASSRTLLDRADGYGYTF. As DNA, the CDR3 is TGTGCCAGCAGCCGGACCCTTCTGGACAGGGCGGACGGCTATGGCTACACCTTC.

The chain recombines TRBV7-9 with TRBJ1-1; a possible D gene is TRBD1 (5 bases). Trimming took off 6 bases at V and 0 bases at J, with 11 bases between the two ends. The CDR3 has 14 amino acids. Per the germline V gene, CDR1 is SEHNR and CDR2 is FQNEAQ (reference sequence). CDR3 DNA sequence: TGTGCCAGCAGTCGTACGACAGTGAACACTGAAGCTTTCTTT. Translation gives CASSRTTVNTEAFF.

The CDR3 region is CASSFRGGNYGYTF. CDR3 nucleotide sequence: TGTGCCAGCAGTTTCCGGGGTGGGAACTATGGCTACACCTTC. The chain employs TRBV12-3 or TRBV12-4 and TRBJ1-2, with D hard to call. CDR3 length: 14 residues. V lost 3 bases, J lost 2 bases, and 10 bases lay in between.

There are a few counts of this clonotype. This chain joins TRBV7-3 and TRBJ2-1; D unresolved. In germline, CDR1 is SGHTA, CDR2 FQGTGA. The CDR3 contains 12 residues. V lost 4 bases and J 7 bases, leaving 8 bases between the germline ends. The CDR3 region is CASSSDQNEQFF. The CDR3 nucleotides are TGTGCCAGCAGCTCCGATCAGAATGAGCAGTTCTTC.